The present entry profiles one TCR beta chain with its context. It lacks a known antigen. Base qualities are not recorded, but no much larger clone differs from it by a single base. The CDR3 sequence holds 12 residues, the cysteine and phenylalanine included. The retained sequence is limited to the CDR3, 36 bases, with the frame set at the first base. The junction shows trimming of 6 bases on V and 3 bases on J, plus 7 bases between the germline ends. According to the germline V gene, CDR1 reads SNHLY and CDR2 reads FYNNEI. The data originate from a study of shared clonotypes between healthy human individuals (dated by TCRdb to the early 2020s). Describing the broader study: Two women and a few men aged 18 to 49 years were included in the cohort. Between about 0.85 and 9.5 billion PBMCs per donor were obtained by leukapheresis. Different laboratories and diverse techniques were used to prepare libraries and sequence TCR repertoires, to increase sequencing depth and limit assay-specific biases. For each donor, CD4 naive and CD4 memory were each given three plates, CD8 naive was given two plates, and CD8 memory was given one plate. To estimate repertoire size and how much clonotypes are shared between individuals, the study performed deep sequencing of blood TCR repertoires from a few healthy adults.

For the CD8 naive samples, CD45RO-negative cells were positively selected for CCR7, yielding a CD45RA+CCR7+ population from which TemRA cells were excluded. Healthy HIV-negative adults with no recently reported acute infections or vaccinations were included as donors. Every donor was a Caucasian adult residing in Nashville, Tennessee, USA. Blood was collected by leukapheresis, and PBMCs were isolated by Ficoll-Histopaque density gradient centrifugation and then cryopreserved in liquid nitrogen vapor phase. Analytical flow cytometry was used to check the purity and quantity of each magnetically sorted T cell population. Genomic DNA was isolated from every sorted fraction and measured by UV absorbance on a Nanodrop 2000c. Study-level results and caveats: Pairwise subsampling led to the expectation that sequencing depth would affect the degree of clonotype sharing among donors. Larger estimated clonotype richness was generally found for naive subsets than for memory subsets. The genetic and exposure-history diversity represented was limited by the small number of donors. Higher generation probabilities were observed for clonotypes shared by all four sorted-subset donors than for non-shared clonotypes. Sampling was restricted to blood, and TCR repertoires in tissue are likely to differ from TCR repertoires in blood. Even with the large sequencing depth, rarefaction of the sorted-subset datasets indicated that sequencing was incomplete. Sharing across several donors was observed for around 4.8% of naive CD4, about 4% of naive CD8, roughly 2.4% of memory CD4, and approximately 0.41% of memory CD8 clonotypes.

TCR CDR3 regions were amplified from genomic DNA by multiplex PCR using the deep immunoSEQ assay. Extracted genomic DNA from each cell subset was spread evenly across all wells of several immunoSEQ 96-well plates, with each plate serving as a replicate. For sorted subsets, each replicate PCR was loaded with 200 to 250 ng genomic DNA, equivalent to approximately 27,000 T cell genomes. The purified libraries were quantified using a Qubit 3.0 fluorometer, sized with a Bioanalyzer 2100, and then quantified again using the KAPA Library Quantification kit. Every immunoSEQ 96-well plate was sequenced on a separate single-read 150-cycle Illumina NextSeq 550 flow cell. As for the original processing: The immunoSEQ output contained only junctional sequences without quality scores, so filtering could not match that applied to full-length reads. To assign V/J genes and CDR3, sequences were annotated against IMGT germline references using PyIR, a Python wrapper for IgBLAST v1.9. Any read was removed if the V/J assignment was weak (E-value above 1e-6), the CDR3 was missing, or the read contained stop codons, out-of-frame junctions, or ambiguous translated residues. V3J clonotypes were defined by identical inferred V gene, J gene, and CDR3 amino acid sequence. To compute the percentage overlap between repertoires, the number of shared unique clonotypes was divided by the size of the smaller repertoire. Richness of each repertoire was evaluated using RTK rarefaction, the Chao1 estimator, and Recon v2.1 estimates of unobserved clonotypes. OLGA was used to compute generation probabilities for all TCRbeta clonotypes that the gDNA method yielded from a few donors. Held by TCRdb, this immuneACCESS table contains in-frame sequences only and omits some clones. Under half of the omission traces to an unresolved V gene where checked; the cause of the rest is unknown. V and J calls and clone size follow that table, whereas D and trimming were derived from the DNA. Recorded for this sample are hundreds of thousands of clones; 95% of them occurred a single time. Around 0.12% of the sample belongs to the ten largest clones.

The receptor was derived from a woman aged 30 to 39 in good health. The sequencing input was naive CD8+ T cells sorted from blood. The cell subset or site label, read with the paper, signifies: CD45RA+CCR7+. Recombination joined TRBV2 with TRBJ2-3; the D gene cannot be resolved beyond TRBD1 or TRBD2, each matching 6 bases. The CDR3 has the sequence CASRGGTDTQYF. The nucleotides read TGTGCCAGCAGAGGGGGGACAGATACGCAGTATTTT.